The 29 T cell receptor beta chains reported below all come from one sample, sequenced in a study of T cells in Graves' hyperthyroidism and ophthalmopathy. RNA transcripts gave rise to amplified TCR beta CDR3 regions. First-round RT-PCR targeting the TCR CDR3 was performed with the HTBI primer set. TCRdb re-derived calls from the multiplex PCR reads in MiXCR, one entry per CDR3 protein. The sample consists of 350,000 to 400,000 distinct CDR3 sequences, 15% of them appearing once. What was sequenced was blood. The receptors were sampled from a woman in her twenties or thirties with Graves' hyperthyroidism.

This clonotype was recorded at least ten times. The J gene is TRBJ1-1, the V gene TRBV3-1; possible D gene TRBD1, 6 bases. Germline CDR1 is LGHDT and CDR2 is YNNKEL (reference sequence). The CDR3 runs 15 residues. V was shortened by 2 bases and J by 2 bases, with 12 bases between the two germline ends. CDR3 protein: CASSQTDRPNTEAFF. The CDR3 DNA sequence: TGTGCCAGCAGCCAAACGGACAGACCAAACACTGAAGCTTTCTTT.

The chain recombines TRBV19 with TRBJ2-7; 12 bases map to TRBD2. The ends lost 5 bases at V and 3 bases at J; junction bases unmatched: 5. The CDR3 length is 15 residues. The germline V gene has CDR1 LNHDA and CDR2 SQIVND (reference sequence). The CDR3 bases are TGTGCCAGTAGTCCGACTAGCGGGAGTATCTACGAGCAGTACTTC. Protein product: CASSPTSGSIYEQYF.

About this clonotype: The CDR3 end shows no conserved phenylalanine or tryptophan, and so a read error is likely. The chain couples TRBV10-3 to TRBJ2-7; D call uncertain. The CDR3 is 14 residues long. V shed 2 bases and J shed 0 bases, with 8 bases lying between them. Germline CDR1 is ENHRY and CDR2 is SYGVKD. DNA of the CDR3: TGTGCCATCAGTGAGGTTGTTAGCTCCTACGAGCAGTACCTC. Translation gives CAISEVVSSYEQYL.

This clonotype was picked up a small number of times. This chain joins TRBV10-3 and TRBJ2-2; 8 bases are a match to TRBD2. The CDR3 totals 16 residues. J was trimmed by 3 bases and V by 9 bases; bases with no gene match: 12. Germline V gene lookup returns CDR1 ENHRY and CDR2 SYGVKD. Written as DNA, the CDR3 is TGTGCCATACCGAACGGGACTAGGGGAGACACCGGGGAGCTGTTTTTT. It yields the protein CAIPNGTRGDTGELFF.

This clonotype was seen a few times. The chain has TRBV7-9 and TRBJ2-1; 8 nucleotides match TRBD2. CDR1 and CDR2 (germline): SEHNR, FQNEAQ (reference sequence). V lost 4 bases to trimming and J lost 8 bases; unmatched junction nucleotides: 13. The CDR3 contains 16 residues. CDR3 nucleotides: TGTGCCAGCAGCTCCGGGGGCGGGAGGATACGAGATGAGCAGTTCTTC. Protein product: CASSSGGGRIRDEQFF.

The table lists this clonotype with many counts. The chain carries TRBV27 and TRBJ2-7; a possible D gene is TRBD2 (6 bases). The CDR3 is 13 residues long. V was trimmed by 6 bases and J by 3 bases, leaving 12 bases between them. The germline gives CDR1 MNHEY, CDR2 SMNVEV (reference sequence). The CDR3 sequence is CASRGGWGYEQYF. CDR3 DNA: TGTGCCAGCAGGGGAGGCTGGGGCTACGAGCAGTACTTC.

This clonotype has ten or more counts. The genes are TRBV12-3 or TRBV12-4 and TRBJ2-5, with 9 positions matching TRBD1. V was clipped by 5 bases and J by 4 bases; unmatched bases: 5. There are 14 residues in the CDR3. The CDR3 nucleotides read TGTGCCAGCAGTAAGGGACAGGGTGGAGAGACCCAGTACTTC. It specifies CASSKGQGGETQYF.

The CDR3 region has the DNA TGTGCCAGTAGTCCCTGGCCAGCAAATCAGCCCCAGCATTTT. Translating gives CASSPWPANQPQHF. The rearrangement links TRBV19 to TRBJ1-5; no clear D. The CDR3 runs to 14 residues. The V end was cut by 5 bases, the J end by 4 bases, with 12 bases between. Germline CDR1 and CDR2: LNHDA and SQIVND (reference sequence).

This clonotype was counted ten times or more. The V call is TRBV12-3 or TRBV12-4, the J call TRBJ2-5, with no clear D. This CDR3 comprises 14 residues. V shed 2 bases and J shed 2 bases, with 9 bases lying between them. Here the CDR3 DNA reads TGTGCCAGCAGTTTAATAGGTTATCAAGAGACCCAGTACTTC. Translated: CASSLIGYQETQYF.

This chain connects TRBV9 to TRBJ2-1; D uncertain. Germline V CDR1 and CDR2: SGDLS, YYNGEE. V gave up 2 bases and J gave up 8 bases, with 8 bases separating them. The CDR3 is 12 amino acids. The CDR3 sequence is CASSVMAHEQFF. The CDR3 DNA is TGTGCCAGCAGCGTCATGGCCCATGAGCAGTTCTTC.

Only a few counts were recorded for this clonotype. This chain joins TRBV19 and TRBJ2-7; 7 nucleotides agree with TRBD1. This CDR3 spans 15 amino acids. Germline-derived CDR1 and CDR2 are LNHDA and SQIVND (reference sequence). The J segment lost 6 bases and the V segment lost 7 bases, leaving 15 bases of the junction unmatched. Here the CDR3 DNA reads TGTGCCAGTAAGTCCTTTTCAGGTGCAGGGGGCGAGCAGTACTTC. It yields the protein CASKSFSGAGGEQYF.

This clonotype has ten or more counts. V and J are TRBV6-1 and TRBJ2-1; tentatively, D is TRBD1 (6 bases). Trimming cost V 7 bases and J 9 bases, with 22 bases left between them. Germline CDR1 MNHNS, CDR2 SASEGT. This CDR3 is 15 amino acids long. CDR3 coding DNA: TGTGCCAGCACCCCATGGGGGCGCGGGCCGCTTGAGCAGTTCTTC. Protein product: CASTPWGRGPLEQFF.

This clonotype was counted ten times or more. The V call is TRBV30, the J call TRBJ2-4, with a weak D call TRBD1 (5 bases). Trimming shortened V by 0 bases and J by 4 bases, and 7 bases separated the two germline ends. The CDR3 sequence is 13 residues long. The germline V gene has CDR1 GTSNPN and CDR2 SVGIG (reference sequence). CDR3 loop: CAWSVGQKNIQYF. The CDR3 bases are TGTGCCTGGAGTGTGGGGCAGAAAAACATTCAGTACTTC.

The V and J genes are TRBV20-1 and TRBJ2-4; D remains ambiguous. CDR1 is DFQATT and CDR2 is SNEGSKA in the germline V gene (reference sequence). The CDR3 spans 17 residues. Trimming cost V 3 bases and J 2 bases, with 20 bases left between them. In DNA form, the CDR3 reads TGCAGTGCTAGTAGCCAGCCCGCCGATTGGACCAAAAACATTCAGTACTTC. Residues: CSASSQPADWTKNIQYF.

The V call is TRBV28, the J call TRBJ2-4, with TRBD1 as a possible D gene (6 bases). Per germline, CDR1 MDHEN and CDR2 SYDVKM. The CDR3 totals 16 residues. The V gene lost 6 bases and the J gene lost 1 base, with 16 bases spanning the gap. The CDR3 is CASRGATGSAKNIQYF. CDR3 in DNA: TGTGCCAGCAGGGGCGCCACAGGGTCGGCCAAAAACATTCAGTACTTC.

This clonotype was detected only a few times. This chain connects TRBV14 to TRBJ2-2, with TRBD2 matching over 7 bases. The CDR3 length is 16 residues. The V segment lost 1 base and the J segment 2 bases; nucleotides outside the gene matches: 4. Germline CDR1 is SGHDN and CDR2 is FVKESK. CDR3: CASSQGWEGNTGELFF. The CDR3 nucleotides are TGTGCCAGCAGCCAAGGATGGGAGGGAAACACCGGGGAGCTGTTTTTT. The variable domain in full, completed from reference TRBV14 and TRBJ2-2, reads EAGVTQFPSHSVIEKGQTVTLRCDPISGHDNLYWYRRVMGKEIKFLLHFVKESKQDESGMPNNRFLAERTGGTYSTLKVQPAELEDSGVYFCASSQGWEGNTGELFFGEGSRLTVL.

The CDR3 nucleotides read TGCAGCGTTGGTGCCGGGACAGGGGCTCAGCCCCAGCATTTT. This gives the protein CSVGAGTGAQPQHF. The gene calls are TRBV29-1 and TRBJ1-5, with 10 bases identical to TRBD1. Per germline, CDR1 SQVTM and CDR2 ANQGSEA. The CDR3 runs 14 residues. V dropped 4 bases and J dropped 6; count of bases not matched to a gene: 6.

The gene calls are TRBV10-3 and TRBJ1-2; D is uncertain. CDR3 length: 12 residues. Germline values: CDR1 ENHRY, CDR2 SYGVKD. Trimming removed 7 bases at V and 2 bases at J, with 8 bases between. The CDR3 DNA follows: TGTGCCATCAAAGCTCCAAACTATGGCTACACCTTC. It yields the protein CAIKAPNYGYTF.

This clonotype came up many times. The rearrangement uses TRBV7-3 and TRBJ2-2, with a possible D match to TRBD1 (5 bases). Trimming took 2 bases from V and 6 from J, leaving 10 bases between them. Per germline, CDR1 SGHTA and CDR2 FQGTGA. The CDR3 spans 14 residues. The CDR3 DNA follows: TGTGCCAGCAGCTTACAGGGATACTCCGGGGAGCTGTTTTTT. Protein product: CASSLQGYSGELFF.

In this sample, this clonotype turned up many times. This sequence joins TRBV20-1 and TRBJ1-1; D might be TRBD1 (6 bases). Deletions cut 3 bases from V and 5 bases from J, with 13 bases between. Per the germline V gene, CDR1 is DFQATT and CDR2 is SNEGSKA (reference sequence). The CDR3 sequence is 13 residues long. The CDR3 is CSARGAGGTEAFF. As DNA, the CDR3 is TGCAGTGCTAGGGGGGCCGGAGGGACTGAAGCTTTCTTT.

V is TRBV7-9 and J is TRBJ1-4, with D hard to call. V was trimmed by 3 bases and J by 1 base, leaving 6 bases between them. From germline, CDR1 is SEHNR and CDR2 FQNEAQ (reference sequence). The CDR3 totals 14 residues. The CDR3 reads CASSFRETNEKLFF. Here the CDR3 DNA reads TGTGCCAGCAGCTTTAGGGAAACTAATGAAAAACTGTTTTTT. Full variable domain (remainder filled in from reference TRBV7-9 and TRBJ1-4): DTGVSQNPRHKITKRGQNVTFRCDPISEHNRLYWYRQTLGQGPEFLTYFQNEAQLEKSRLLSDRFSAERPKGSFSTLEIQRTEQGDSAMYLCASSFRETNEKLFFGSGTQLSVL.

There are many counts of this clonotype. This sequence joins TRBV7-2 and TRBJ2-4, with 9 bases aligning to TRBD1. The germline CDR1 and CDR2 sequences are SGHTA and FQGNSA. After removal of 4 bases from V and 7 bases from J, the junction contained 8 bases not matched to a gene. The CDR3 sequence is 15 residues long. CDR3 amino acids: CASSSIRTGVNIQYF. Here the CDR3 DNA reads TGTGCCAGCAGCTCCATACGGACAGGGGTCAACATTCAGTACTTC.

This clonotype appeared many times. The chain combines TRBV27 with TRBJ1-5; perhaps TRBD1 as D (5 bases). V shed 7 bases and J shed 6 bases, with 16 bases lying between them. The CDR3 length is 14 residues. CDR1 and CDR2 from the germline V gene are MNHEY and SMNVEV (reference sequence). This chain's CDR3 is CASTGEGTPQPQHF. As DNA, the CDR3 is TGTGCCAGCACTGGAGAGGGGACTCCTCAGCCCCAGCATTTT.

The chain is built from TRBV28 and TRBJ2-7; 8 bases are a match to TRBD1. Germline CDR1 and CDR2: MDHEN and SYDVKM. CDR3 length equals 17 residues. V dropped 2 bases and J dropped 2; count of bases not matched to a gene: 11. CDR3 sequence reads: CASSLRSVRGPPYEQYF. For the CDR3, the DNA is TGTGCCAGCAGTTTACGTTCGGTCAGGGGGCCACCCTACGAGCAGTACTTC.

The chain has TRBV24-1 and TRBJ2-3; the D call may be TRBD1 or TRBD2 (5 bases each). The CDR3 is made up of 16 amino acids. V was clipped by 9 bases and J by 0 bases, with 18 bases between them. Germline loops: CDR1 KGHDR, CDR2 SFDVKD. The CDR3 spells CATESGRLESTDTQYF. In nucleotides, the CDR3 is TGTGCCACCGAGTCGGGACGGCTAGAAAGCACAGATACGCAGTATTTT.

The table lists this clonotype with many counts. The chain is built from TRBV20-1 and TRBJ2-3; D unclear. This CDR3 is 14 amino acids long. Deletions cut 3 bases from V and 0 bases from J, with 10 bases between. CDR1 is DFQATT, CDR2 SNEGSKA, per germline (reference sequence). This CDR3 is CSASRGVSTDTQYF. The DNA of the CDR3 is TGCAGTGCTAGTCGCGGAGTTAGCACAGATACGCAGTATTTT.

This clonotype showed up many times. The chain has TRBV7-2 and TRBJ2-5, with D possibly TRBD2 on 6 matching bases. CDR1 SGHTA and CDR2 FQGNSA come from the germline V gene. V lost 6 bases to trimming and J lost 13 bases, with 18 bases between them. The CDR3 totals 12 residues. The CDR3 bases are TGTGCCAGCAGGTCGACTAGTGGGGGACTGTACTTC. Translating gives CASRSTSGGLYF.

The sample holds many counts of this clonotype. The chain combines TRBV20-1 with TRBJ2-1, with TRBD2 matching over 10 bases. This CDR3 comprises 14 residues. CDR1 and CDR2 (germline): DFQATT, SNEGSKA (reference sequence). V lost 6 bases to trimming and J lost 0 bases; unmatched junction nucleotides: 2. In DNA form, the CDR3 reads TGCAGTGCGCCTAGCGGGAGCTCCTACAATGAGCAGTTCTTC. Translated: CSAPSGSSYNEQFF.

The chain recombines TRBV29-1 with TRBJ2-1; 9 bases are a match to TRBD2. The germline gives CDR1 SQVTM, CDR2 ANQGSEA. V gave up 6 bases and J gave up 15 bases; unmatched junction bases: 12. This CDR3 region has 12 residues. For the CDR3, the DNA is TGCAGCGTGGACCTAGGCGGGAGGGCCTGGTTCTTC. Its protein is CSVDLGGRAWFF.